A single sample gave rise to the 26 T cell receptor beta chains below, sequenced in a study of cytomegalovirus exposure and HLA in healthy donors. PCR primers comprised 60 Vbeta and 13 Jbeta primers. Clones were read by immunoSEQ multiplex PCR, and TCRdb kept only the in-frame ones, dropping some. The sample yields 180,000 or so clones, about four fifths seen once. Sequencing input: PBMCs. The origin of the receptors is a boy younger than 10 in good health and CMV-seronegative.

The chain joins TRBV7-3 to TRBJ1-2; D not resolved. V dropped 0 bases and J dropped 11 bases, with 25 bases sitting between them. CDR3 length equals 17 residues. The germline CDR1 and CDR2 sequences are SGHTA and FQGTGA. The CDR3 region is CASSLTQEEGGAPRYTF. The CDR3 nucleotides are TGTGCCAGCAGCTTAACTCAAGAAGAGGGAGGAGCGCCGAGGTACACCTTC.

The chain employs TRBV7-9 and TRBJ1-6; D is perhaps TRBD1 (5 bases). This CDR3 spans 17 amino acids. CDR1 is SEHNR and CDR2 is FQNEAQ in the germline V gene (reference sequence). V lost 1 base and J 8 bases, leaving 18 bases between the germline ends. The CDR3 sequence is CASSLGVGAGGDSPLHF. The CDR3 region has the DNA TGTGCCAGCAGCTTAGGAGTTGGGGCCGGCGGGGATTCACCCCTCCACTTT. The full variable domain, rest sourced from reference TRBV7-9 and TRBJ1-6, is DTGVSQNPRHKITKRGQNVTFRCDPISEHNRLYWYRQTLGQGPEFLTYFQNEAQLEKSRLLSDRFSAERPKGSFSTLEIQRTEQGDSAMYLCASSLGVGAGGDSPLHFGNGTRLTVT.

This clone was recorded a few times. The chain has TRBV7-3 and TRBJ1-1; no clear D. The CDR3 covers 11 residues. V gave up 6 bases and J gave up 1 base, with 3 bases separating them. Germline V CDR1 and CDR2: SGHTA, FQGTGA. CDR3 residues: CASRANTEAFF. The CDR3 DNA reads TGTGCCAGCAGGGCGAACACTGAAGCTTTCTTT.

V is TRBV30 and J is TRBJ2-7; 7 positions match TRBD2. Looked up from germline, CDR1 is GTSNPN and CDR2 is SVGIG (reference sequence). The CDR3 contains 16 residues. V shed 5 bases and J 4 bases; nucleotides not matched to a gene: 17. The CDR3 loop is CAWGGKPWGGFYEQYF. The CDR3 DNA is TGTGCCTGGGGAGGGAAGCCATGGGGGGGTTTTTACGAGCAGTACTTC.

A single count supports this clone. The chain has TRBV5-1 and TRBJ1-2; TRBD1 might be the D (5 bases). Trimming pared 0 bases from V and 1 base from J, leaving 7 bases between. CDR3 size: 14 residues. CDR1 and CDR2 (germline): SGHRS, YFSETQ. CDR3 sequence: CASSLGQLNYGYTF. The CDR3 DNA follows: TGCGCCAGCAGCTTGGGACAGCTTAACTATGGCTACACCTTC.

CDR3 nucleotides: TGTGCCACCAGCAGAGGGACTGGACTGGGATCACCCCTCCACTTT. Its translation is CATSRGTGLGSPLHF. V is TRBV15 and J is TRBJ1-6; no definite D call. The V and J ends lost 1 base and 10 bases respectively, with 14 bases between them. CDR1 is LNHNV and CDR2 is YYDKDF in the germline V gene (reference sequence). The CDR3 runs to 15 residues.

The gene calls are TRBV7-2 and TRBJ1-1; D ambiguous. V gave up 5 bases and J gave up 0 bases, with 7 bases separating them. Looked up from germline, CDR1 is SGHTA and CDR2 is FQGNSA. The CDR3 has 13 amino acids. CDR3 protein: CASSGHMNTEAFF. The CDR3 nucleotides are TGTGCCAGCAGCGGGCATATGAACACTGAAGCTTTCTTT. The complete variable domain, with remaining parts taken from reference TRBV7-2 and TRBJ1-1, reads GAGVSQSPSNKVTEKGKDVELRCDPISGHTALYWYRQSLGQGLEFLIYFQGNSAPDKSGLPSDRFSAERTGGSVSTLTIQRTQQEDSAVYLCASSGHMNTEAFFGQGTRLTVV.

This chain uses TRBV2 with TRBJ2-7, with 8 nucleotides matching TRBD1. Germline loops: CDR1 SNHLY, CDR2 FYNNEI. This CDR3 has 16 residues. The V gene end was trimmed by 5 bases and the J gene end by 3 bases; junction bases not matched to a gene: 12. Here the CDR3 DNA reads TGTGCCAGCAGTAGAGACCAGGGGGCGCGGAACTACGAGCAGTACTTC. Encoded protein: CASSRDQGARNYEQYF.

The V gene is TRBV5-5, the J gene TRBJ2-3; the D is unclear. The CDR3 runs 12 residues. Per germline, CDR1 SGHKS and CDR2 YYEKEE (reference sequence). V dropped 1 base and J dropped 8 bases, with 8 bases sitting between them. In DNA, the CDR3 is TGTGCCAGCAGCTTGAATCACGGTACGCAGTATTTT. Translating it yields CASSLNHGTQYF. Together with reference TRBV5-5 and TRBJ2-3, the CDR3 gives the full variable domain: DAGVTQSPTHLIKTRGQQVTLRCSPISGHKSVSWYQQVLGQGPQFIFQYYEKEERGRGNFPDRFSARQFPNYSSELNVNALLLGDSALYLCASSLNHGTQYFGPGTRLTVL.

This rearrangement joins TRBV7-2 to TRBJ1-1, with D maybe TRBD1 (5 bases). There are 13 residues in the CDR3. Looked up from germline, CDR1 is SGHTA and CDR2 is FQGNSA. Trimming removed 6 bases at V and 0 bases at J, with 8 bases between. The CDR3 bases are TGTGCCAGCAGGAGACAGATGAACACTGAAGCTTTCTTT. Amino acid sequence: CASRRQMNTEAFF.

The chain carries TRBV4-1 and TRBJ2-2, with 9 bases that match TRBD2. The germline gives CDR1 MGHRA, CDR2 YSYEKL. This CDR3 contains 16 residues. Unmatched junction bases numbered 6, after V lost 0 bases and J lost 7 bases. CDR3 amino acids: CASSQDDAGGFGELFF. CDR3 coding DNA: TGCGCCAGCAGCCAAGACGATGCGGGGGGGTTCGGGGAGCTGTTTTTT.

The V call is TRBV7-2, the J call TRBJ1-1; unclear D gene. Germline V gene sequence: CDR1 SGHTA, CDR2 FQGNSA. Trimming took 3 bases from V and 1 from J, leaving 9 bases between them. The CDR3 extends over 14 amino acids. The CDR3, as DNA: TGTGCCAGCAGCTTGTCGGGTGGGAACACTGAAGCTTTCTTT. This translates into CASSLSGGNTEAFF.

The chain uses TRBV19 and TRBJ1-1, with 9 nucleotides matching TRBD1. The CDR3 spans 15 residues. Trimming took 6 bases from V and 3 from J; bases not matched to a gene: 8. Germline-derived CDR1 and CDR2 are LNHDA and SQIVND (reference sequence). As DNA, the CDR3 is TGTGCCAGTAGGCCGACGGACAGGGGAGACACTGAAGCTTTCTTT. This codes for CASRPTDRGDTEAFF.

The chain joins TRBV6-5 to TRBJ2-7; possibly TRBD1 for D (6 bases). Germline CDR1 and CDR2: MNHEY and SVGAGI. This CDR3 is 14 amino acids long. V dropped 5 bases and J dropped 2 bases, with 13 bases sitting between them. CDR3 sequence: CASSQTDRPYEQYF. The DNA of the CDR3 is TGTGCCAGCAGTCAAACGGACAGACCCTACGAGCAGTACTTC.

This clone came up once. V is TRBV5-5 and J is TRBJ1-5; TRBD1 matches at 7 bases. Trimming removed 0 bases from V and 3 bases from J; junction bases left unmatched: 6. The CDR3 totals 16 residues. CDR1 is SGHKS, CDR2 YYEKEE, per germline (reference sequence). The CDR3 DNA reads as TGTGCCAGCAGCTTGGGCCCGACAGGGACCAATCAGCCCCAGCATTTT. This codes for CASSLGPTGTNQPQHF.

The CDR3 sequence: CASRTGTSADTQYF. The CDR3 region has the DNA TGTGCCAGCAGGACCGGGACTAGCGCAGATACGCAGTATTTT. The chain has TRBV27 and TRBJ2-3, with 10 bases that match TRBD2. J lost 4 bases, V lost 6 bases, and 4 bases had no gene match. The CDR3 has 14 amino acids. Germline V lookup: CDR1 MNHEY, CDR2 SMNVEV (reference sequence).

The CDR3 region is CSVVQGTFEAFF. For the CDR3, the DNA is TGCAGCGTTGTTCAGGGCACTTTTGAAGCTTTCTTT. V and J are TRBV29-1 and TRBJ1-1, with a weak D call TRBD1 (5 bases). The germline gives CDR1 SQVTM, CDR2 ANQGSEA. Trimming took off 4 bases at V and 7 bases at J, with 13 bases between the two ends. The CDR3 runs 12 residues.

The chain is built from TRBV7-2 and TRBJ1-1, with 7 positions matching TRBD1. The CDR3 consists of 14 residues. Trimming took 5 bases from V and 10 from J; bases not matched to a gene: 13. Germline assignment: CDR1 SGHTA and CDR2 FQGNSA. CDR3 sequence: CASSPGTARNLAFF. In DNA form, the CDR3 reads TGTGCCAGCAGCCCGGGGACAGCCCGTAACTTAGCTTTCTTT. The whole variable domain, remainder taken from reference TRBV7-2 and TRBJ1-1, is GAGVSQSPSNKVTEKGKDVELRCDPISGHTALYWYRQSLGQGLEFLIYFQGNSAPDKSGLPSDRFSAERTGGSVSTLTIQRTQQEDSAVYLCASSPGTARNLAFFGQGTRLTVV.

CDR3 amino acids: CASSVGRVSYEQYF. As DNA, the CDR3 is TGTGCCAGCAGTGTTGGCAGGGTCTCCTACGAGCAGTACTTC. The chain joins TRBV2 to TRBJ2-7; weak D call: TRBD1 (5 bases). This CDR3 has 14 residues. V lost 4 bases and J 0 bases, leaving 10 bases between the germline ends. Per germline, CDR1 SNHLY and CDR2 FYNNEI. The full variable domain, completed using reference TRBV2 and TRBJ2-7, is EPEVTQTPSHQVTQMGQEVILRCVPISNHLYFYWYRQILGQKVEFLVSFYNNEISEKSEIFDDQFSVERPDGSNFTLKIRSTKLEDSAMYFCASSVGRVSYEQYFGPGTRLTVT.

V is TRBV5-1 and J is TRBJ1-1; D possibly corresponds to TRBD1 (6 bases). Trimming took off 2 bases at V and 2 bases at J, with 10 bases between the two ends. The CDR3 is 14 residues long. Germline CDR1 and CDR2: SGHRS and YFSETQ. In DNA, the CDR3 is TGCGCCAGCAGCTTAAAGACAGGAAACACTGAAGCTTTCTTT. Translated, it gives CASSLKTGNTEAFF.

V gene TRBV4-1 combines with J gene TRBJ1-1; the D is unclear. Germline V gene data show CDR1 as MGHRA and CDR2 as YSYEKL. V dropped 4 bases and J dropped 4 bases, with 10 bases sitting between them. CDR3 length: 13 amino acids. CDR3 nucleotides: TGCGCCAGCAGCCCCCGCGTAACCACTGAAGCTTTCTTT. Its translation is CASSPRVTTEAFF.

A word on this clone: This CDR3 is also generated by other DNA sequences in the sample. The chain has TRBV20-1 and TRBJ1-4; no firm D call. This CDR3 region has 11 residues. CDR1 is DFQATT, CDR2 SNEGSKA, per germline (reference sequence). V shed 1 base and J shed 8 bases, with 5 bases lying between them. The DNA for the CDR3 is TGCAGTGCTAGAGCGGGGGAAAAACTGTTTTTT. Translation gives CSARAGEKLFF.

V gene TRBV11-2 combines with J gene TRBJ2-1, with a weak D call TRBD1 (5 bases). Deletions cut 1 base from V and 8 bases from J, with 9 bases between. CDR3 length: 13 residues. Germline V CDR1 and CDR2: SGHAT, FQNNGV. The CDR3 sequence is CASSLAPGHEQFF. CDR3 coding DNA: TGTGCCAGCAGCTTAGCACCAGGGCATGAGCAGTTCTTC.

This clone was detected a few times. This rearrangement joins TRBV19 to TRBJ2-4; tentative D call: TRBD1 (5 bases). The CDR3 loop spans 15 amino acids. CDR1 is LNHDA, CDR2 SQIVND, per germline (reference sequence). V was clipped by 5 bases and J by 1 base, with 12 bases between them. In DNA form, the CDR3 reads TGTGCCAGTAGTCCCGAGGCAGGGGCCAAAAACATTCAGTACTTC. As protein: CASSPEAGAKNIQYF. The complete variable domain, with remaining parts taken from reference TRBV19 and TRBJ2-4, reads DGGITQSPKYLFRKEGQNVTLSCEQNLNHDAMYWYRQDPGQGLRLIYYSQIVNDFQKGDIAEGYSVSREKKESFPLTVTSAQKNPTAFYLCASSPEAGAKNIQYFGAGTRLSVL.

The chain recombines TRBV7-9 with TRBJ2-3; a possible D gene is TRBD2 (5 bases). Per germline, CDR1 SEHNR and CDR2 FQNEAQ (reference sequence). The CDR3 runs to 16 residues. Trimming cost V 0 bases and J 1 base, with 11 bases left between them. The CDR3 nucleotides are TGTGCCAGCAGCTTAGCTGGGCGGGTAGGCACAGATACGCAGTATTTT. Translated, it gives CASSLAGRVGTDTQYF.

The chain employs TRBV6-6 and TRBJ2-5; TRBD2 might be the D (6 bases). The V end was cut by 1 base, the J end by 5 bases, with 8 bases between. In germline, CDR1 is MNHNY, CDR2 SVGAGI (reference sequence). The CDR3 sequence is 13 residues long. The CDR3 DNA reads as TGTGCCAGCAGTTACTGGGGGAGGGAGACCCAGTACTTC. It yields the protein CASSYWGRETQYF.